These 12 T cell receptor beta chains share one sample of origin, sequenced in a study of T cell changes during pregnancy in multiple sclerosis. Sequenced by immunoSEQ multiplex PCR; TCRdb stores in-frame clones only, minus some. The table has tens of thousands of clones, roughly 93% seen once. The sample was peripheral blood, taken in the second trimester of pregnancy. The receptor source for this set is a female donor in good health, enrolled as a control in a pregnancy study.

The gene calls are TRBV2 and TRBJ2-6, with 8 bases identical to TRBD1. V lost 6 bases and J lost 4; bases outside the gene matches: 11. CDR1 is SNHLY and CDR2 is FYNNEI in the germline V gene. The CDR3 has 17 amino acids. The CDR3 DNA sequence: TGTGCCAGCAGGCCCGGACAGGGAGGTGGAGGGGCCAACGTCCTGACTTTC. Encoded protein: CASRPGQGGGGANVLTF.

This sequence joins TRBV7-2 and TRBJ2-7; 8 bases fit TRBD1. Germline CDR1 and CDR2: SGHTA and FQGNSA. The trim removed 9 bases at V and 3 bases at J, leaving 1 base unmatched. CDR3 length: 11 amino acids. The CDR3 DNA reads TGTGCCAGTACAGGGGGCTACGAGCAGTACTTC. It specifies CASTGGYEQYF.

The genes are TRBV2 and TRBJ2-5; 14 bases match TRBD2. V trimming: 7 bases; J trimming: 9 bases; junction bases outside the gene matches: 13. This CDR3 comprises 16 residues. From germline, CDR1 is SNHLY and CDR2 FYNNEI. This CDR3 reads CASITGLAGGSGAQYF. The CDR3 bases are TGTGCCAGCATCACAGGACTAGCGGGGGGTAGCGGGGCCCAGTACTTC.

CDR3 loop: CASSQSGTGGEQYF. The DNA of the CDR3 is TGTGCCAGCAGCCAGAGCGGGACAGGGGGCGAGCAGTACTTC. V is TRBV28 and J is TRBJ2-7; TRBD1 aligns across 11 bases. The CDR3 contains 14 residues. V was clipped by 6 bases and J by 6 bases; unmatched bases: 7. The germline V gene encodes CDR1 MDHEN and CDR2 SYDVKM.

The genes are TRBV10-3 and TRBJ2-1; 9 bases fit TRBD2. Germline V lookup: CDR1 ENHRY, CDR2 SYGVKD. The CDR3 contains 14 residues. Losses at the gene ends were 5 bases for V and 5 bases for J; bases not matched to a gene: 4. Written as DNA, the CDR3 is TGTGCCATCAGTAAGCGGGGGGCAGACAATGAGCAGTTCTTC. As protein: CAISKRGADNEQFF.

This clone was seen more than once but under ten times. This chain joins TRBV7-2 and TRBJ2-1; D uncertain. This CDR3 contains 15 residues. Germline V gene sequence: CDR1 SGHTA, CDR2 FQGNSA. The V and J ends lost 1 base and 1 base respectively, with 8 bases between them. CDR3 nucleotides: TGTGCCAGCAGCTTAGTGGTCAGATCCTACAATGAGCAGTTCTTC. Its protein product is CASSLVVRSYNEQFF.

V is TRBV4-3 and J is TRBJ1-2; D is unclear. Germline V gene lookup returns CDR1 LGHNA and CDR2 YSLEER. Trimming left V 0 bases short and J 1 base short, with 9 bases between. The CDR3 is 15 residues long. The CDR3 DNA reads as TGCGCCAGCAGCCAAGATGTGGGAGTTAACTATGGCTACACCTTC. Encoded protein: CASSQDVGVNYGYTF.

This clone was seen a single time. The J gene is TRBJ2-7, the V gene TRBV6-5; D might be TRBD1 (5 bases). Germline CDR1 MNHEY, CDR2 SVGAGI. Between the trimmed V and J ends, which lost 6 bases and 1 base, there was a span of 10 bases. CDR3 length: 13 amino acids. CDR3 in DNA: TGTGCCAGCAGGTTCGACAGTTCCTACGAGCAGTACTTC. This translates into CASRFDSSYEQYF.

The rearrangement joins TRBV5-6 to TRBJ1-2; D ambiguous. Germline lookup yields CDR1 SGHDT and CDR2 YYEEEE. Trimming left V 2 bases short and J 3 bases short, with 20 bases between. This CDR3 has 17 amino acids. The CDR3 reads CASSFGSLTTGDYGYTF. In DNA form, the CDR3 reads TGTGCCAGCAGCTTCGGGAGCCTTACCACCGGAGACTATGGCTACACCTTC.

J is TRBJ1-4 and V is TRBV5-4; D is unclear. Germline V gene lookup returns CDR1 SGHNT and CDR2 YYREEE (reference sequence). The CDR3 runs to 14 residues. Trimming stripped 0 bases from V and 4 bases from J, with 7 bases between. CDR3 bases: TGTGCCAGCAGCTTGGACAGTTATAATGAAAAACTGTTTTTT. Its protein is CASSLDSYNEKLFF.

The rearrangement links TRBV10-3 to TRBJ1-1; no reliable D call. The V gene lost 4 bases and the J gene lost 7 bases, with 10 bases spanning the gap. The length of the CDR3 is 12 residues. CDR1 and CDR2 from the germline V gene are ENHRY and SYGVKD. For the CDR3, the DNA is TGTGCCATCAGTGCCCAGGTTGGTGAAGCTTTCTTT. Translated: CAISAQVGEAFF.

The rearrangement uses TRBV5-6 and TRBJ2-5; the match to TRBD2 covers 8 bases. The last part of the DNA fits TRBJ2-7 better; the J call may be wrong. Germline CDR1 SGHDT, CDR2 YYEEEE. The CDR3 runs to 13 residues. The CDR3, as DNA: TGTGCCAGCAGCCTAACTAGCGGTTACGAGCAGTACTTC. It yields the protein CASSLTSGYEQYF.